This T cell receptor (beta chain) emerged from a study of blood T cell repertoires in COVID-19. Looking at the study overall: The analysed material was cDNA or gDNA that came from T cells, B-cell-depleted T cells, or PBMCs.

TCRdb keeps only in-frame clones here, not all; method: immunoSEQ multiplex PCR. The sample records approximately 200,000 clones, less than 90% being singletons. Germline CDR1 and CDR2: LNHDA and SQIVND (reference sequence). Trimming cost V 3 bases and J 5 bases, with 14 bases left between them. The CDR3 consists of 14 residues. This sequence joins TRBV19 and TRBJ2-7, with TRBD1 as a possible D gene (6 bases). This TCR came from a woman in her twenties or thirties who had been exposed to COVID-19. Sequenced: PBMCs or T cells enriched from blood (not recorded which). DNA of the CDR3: TGTGCCAGTAGTATCTCCCCAGGGGCCCACGAGCAGTACTTC. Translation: CASSISPGAHEQYF.